The source of this TCR beta chain is a study of cytomegalovirus exposure and HLA in healthy donors. Turning to the study itself: Findings of an earlier analysis included some 110 million unique TCR beta sequences from roughly 190 million T cells. The study, taken as a whole, reports: The study reported that TCR beta sequences accurately predicted HLA-A and HLA-B alleles in most subjects.

Germline CDR1 reads MDHEN; CDR2 reads SYDVKM. J gave up 5 bases and V 10 bases, and 11 bases lay outside the gene matches. The CDR3 consists of 15 residues. Regarding this clone: Its matching antigen is unknown.

Researchers ran the PCR with 60 Vbeta and 13 Jbeta primers. Under the authors' procedure: Later, an analysis found 75 million to 90 million unique TCR beta chains, and about 10 million of these were shared. The assay was immunoSEQ multiplex PCR, and TCRdb's table has in-frame clones only and misses some. The D gene and trimming were derived from the DNA, and the V and J assignments and clone size from that table. The table has 250,000 or so clones, approximately 82% seen once; the top ten hold about 8%. Donors sampled were nominally healthy, though unrecorded immune exposures were likely. Sequenced input: PBMCs. The clonotype originates from a woman in her fifties or sixties in good health and CMV-seropositive. This chain connects TRBV28 to TRBJ2-5, with TRBD2 matching 12 bases. The CDR3 DNA follows: TGTGCCACCCGCTTACTAGCGGGAGGCCGGGAGACCCAGTACTTC. Protein sequence: CATRLLAGGRETQYF.